The next 11 T cell receptor beta chains were all read from a single sample in a study of T cell responses to AZD1222 COVID-19 vaccine (dated by TCRdb to about 2021). Library prep was done by the immunoSEQ multiplex PCR assay. Drawn from immuneACCESS, this table holds only the in-frame rearrangements with V and J called that TCRdb kept. Clones are partly lost; checked studies trace under half to an unresolved V gene and leave the rest unexplained. The sample records 150,000 to 250,000 clones, approximately 90% of which are singletons. The ten largest clones add up to under 4% of the sample. What this sample's time point label stands for: about 28 days (+/-7) after the second vaccine dose. The sequences come from peripheral blood, collected 28 days after the second AZD1222 dose. The receptors shown here come from an adult who received the AZD1222 COVID-19 vaccine.

This chain links TRBV6-5 with TRBJ1-3, with D possibly TRBD1 on 6 matching bases. The CDR3 runs to 16 residues. Germline V CDR1 and CDR2: MNHEY, SVGAGI. V was cut by 2 bases and J by 4 bases, with 15 bases left in between. In DNA form, the CDR3 reads TGTGCCAGCAGTTACGGGAAAACAGGGTCCGGAAACACCATATATTTT. Protein product: CASSYGKTGSGNTIYF.

The CDR3 loop is CASSIEPSSYEQYF. Written as DNA, the CDR3 is TGTGCCAGTAGTATAGAGCCTAGCTCCTACGAGCAGTACTTC. V gene TRBV19 combines with J gene TRBJ2-7; D gene ambiguous. V lost 0 bases and J 0 bases, leaving 6 bases between the germline ends. Looked up from germline, CDR1 is LNHDA and CDR2 is SQIVND (reference sequence). The CDR3 runs 14 residues.

V is TRBV4-1 and J is TRBJ2-1; no clear D gene. V gave up 1 base and J gave up 9 bases, with 19 bases separating them. Germline CDR1 is MGHRA and CDR2 is YSYEKL. This CDR3 is 16 amino acids long. The CDR3 nucleotides are TGCGCCAGCAGCCAAGGGTACGGACCCATGGTGGGTGAGCAGTTCTTC. Its protein product is CASSQGYGPMVGEQFF.

The chain uses TRBV10-2 and TRBJ2-1; TRBD2 matches 8 bases. CDR3 length equals 14 residues. Per the germline V gene, CDR1 is WSHSY and CDR2 is SAAADI. V gave up 0 bases and J gave up 7 bases; unmatched junction bases: 2. In nucleotides, the CDR3 is TGCGCCAGCAGTGAGTCGACTAGCGTAAATGAGCAGTTCTTC. It encodes CASSESTSVNEQFF.

The chain's CDR3 is CASSFQGANQPQHF. In DNA form, the CDR3 reads TGTGCCAGCAGTTTTCAGGGGGCGAACCAGCCCCAGCATTTT. The chain recombines TRBV27 with TRBJ1-5; 8 positions agree with TRBD1. This CDR3 has 14 residues. The V gene's germline CDR1 is MNHEY and CDR2 SMNVEV (reference sequence). Trimming removed 3 bases from V and 7 bases from J; junction bases left unmatched: 5.

In this sample, this clone turned up once. This sequence joins TRBV5-4 and TRBJ1-6; D unresolved. CDR3 size: 15 residues. Germline assignment: CDR1 SGHNT and CDR2 YYREEE (reference sequence). Trimming took off 1 base at V and 2 bases at J, with 7 bases between the two ends. The CDR3 spells CASSLKGPYNSPLHF. The CDR3 DNA is TGTGCCAGCAGCTTGAAGGGTCCCTATAATTCACCCCTCCACTTT.

The V call is TRBV18, the J call TRBJ2-1, with D unresolved. Germline V gene data show CDR1 as KGHSH and CDR2 as LQKENI. Trimming took 4 bases from V and 6 from J, leaving 10 bases between them. The CDR3 contains 13 residues. The CDR3 nucleotides read TGTGCCAGCTCACAGAGCCCGGCCAATGAGCAGTTCTTC. Its translation is CASSQSPANEQFF.

The genes are TRBV12-5 and TRBJ1-5, with D tentatively TRBD1 (6 bases). The CDR3 totals 13 residues. The germline V and J ends were trimmed by 5 bases and 6 bases, with 11 bases remaining between them. CDR1 and CDR2 (germline): LGHNT, FRNRAP. The CDR3 DNA reads TGTGCTAGTGGTGTCGGGACACCTCAGCCCCAGCATTTT. It encodes CASGVGTPQPQHF.

The rearrangement joins TRBV2 to TRBJ2-7, with TRBD1 matching 9 bases. V shed 5 bases and J 12 bases; nucleotides not matched to a gene: 14. CDR1 is SNHLY and CDR2 is FYNNEI in the germline V gene. The CDR3 totals 14 residues. For the CDR3, the DNA is TGTGCCAGCAGTATTAGGACGGGACAGGGCCGTGGGTACTTC. Translating it yields CASSIRTGQGRGYF.

This clone was observed once. The rearrangement joins TRBV6-2 or TRBV6-3 to TRBJ1-2, with 7 bases fitting TRBD1. Germline-derived CDR1 and CDR2 are MNHEY and SVGEGT. Losses at the gene ends were 5 bases for V and 8 bases for J; bases not matched to a gene: 17. This CDR3 region has 16 residues. The CDR3 DNA sequence: TGTGCCAGCAGTCAGGTCCAAGGACAGGTGAAAAGGGGCTACACCTTC. Amino acid sequence: CASSQVQGQVKRGYTF.

V gene TRBV5-1 combines with J gene TRBJ2-3; TRBD2 matches 14 bases. J was trimmed by 5 bases and V by 7 bases; bases with no gene match: 9. This CDR3 comprises 16 residues. Germline lookup yields CDR1 SGHRS and CDR2 YFSETQ. This CDR3 is CASGRTSGRKGDTQYF. The DNA for the CDR3 is TGCGCCAGCGGCCGGACTAGCGGGAGGAAAGGAGATACGCAGTATTTT.